This T cell receptor beta chain was captured in a study of memory CD4+ T cells and cytomegalovirus serostatus. Findings of the study overall: Median bootstrapped AUC for CMV status was approximately 0.95 originally, about 0.9 US-trained. CD4+ memory repertoires contained about 40% of the roughly 160 reported CMV TCRbeta sequences.

The sort gate was single viable CD3+CD4+CD8-CD45RO+ cells for memory CD4+ T cells. This CDR3 contains 15 residues. V was clipped by 3 bases and J by 8 bases, with 22 bases between them. CDR1 and CDR2 from the germline V gene are GTSNPN and SVGIG (reference sequence). Notes on this clone: Antigen unknown.

How the authors handled the data: Out-of-frame sequences were removed, leaving around 2.2 million distinct TCRbeta sequences. Assay used: immunoSEQ multiplex PCR; TCRdb lists only in-frame clones, some missing. V and J calls plus clone size are reproduced from that table; the DNA served to infer D and trimming. The sample has 85,000 to 100,000 clones; 80% are singletons. This sequence joins TRBV30 and TRBJ1-2, with D tentatively TRBD1 (6 bases). This sequence was found in an adult in good health and CMV-seropositive. Sequencing was done on a sample of memory CD4+ T cells from blood. The CDR3 protein is CAWRNPNRDTGGYTF. The CDR3 DNA reads as TGTGCCTGGAGAAATCCTAACCGGGACACAGGGGGCTACACCTTC.